This entry lists 7 T cell receptor beta chains sequenced from one sample in a study of control samples from healthy donors and cancer patients. Assay: immunoSEQ multiplex PCR; the TCRdb copy retains only in-frame clones and omits some. The data show 150,000 to 200,000 clones, 75% to 95% seen once. Input material: blood. The receptor source for this set is a middle-aged woman in good health.

This clone has only one observation. This rearrangement joins TRBV6-6 to TRBJ2-1; 8 positions agree with TRBD1. The CDR3 has 15 amino acids. After removal of 5 bases from V and 4 bases from J, the junction contained 7 bases not matched to a gene. Per germline, CDR1 MNHNY and CDR2 SVGAGI (reference sequence). The CDR3 bases are TGTGCCAGCAGTCACCGGGACAGGATATACAATGAGCAGTTCTTC. Translated, it gives CASSHRDRIYNEQFF.

V usage is TRBV9 and J usage is TRBJ1-1; 9 bases map to TRBD1. Germline V gene lookup returns CDR1 SGDLS and CDR2 YYNGEE. The CDR3 runs 16 residues. Losses at the gene ends were 3 bases for V and 4 bases for J; bases not matched to a gene: 10. The CDR3 is CASSDPGQGGGTEAFF. The CDR3 DNA reads TGTGCCAGCAGCGACCCGGGACAGGGAGGTGGCACTGAAGCTTTCTTT.

V and J are TRBV25-1 and TRBJ1-1, with D hard to call. Trimming took off 1 base at V and 1 base at J, with 7 bases between the two ends. Looked up from germline, CDR1 is MGHDK and CDR2 is SYGVNS. CDR3 length equals 14 residues. The CDR3 protein is CASSESGENTEAFF. In nucleotides, the CDR3 is TGTGCCAGCAGTGAATCTGGGGAGAACACTGAAGCTTTCTTT.

CDR3: CASSLAIPENYGYTF. For the CDR3, the DNA is TGTGCCAGCAGCTTAGCTATCCCGGAGAACTATGGCTACACCTTC. This sequence joins TRBV7-8 and TRBJ1-2; D gene ambiguous. CDR1 SGHVS and CDR2 FQNEAQ come from the germline V gene. The CDR3 is made up of 15 amino acids. Trimming took 0 bases from V and 2 from J, leaving 10 bases between them.

The J gene is TRBJ1-1, the V gene TRBV10-3; unclear D gene. The CDR3 sequence is 18 residues long. Trimming took 3 bases from V and 1 from J, leaving 21 bases between them. Per germline, CDR1 ENHRY and CDR2 SYGVKD. The CDR3 protein is CAISDHFKRDSGNTEAFF. The CDR3 DNA follows: TGTGCCATCAGTGATCATTTTAAGAGGGATTCCGGGAACACTGAAGCTTTCTTT.

The chain joins TRBV5-6 to TRBJ1-1; maybe TRBD1 (6 bases). The CDR3 length is 13 residues. Germline V gives CDR1 SGHDT, CDR2 YYEEEE. Trimming removed 4 bases from V and 4 bases from J, with 11 bases in between. CDR3 sequence reads: CASSPGGGTEAFF. DNA of the CDR3: TGTGCCAGCAGCCCTGGGGGCGGCACTGAAGCTTTCTTT.

The chain couples TRBV3-1 (or the pseudogene TRBV3-2) to TRBJ1-5; D is unclear. Germline V gene sequence: CDR1 LGHDT, CDR2 YNNKEL (reference sequence). CDR3 length: 14 amino acids. V lost 1 base and J lost 1, with 5 bases in between. The CDR3 loop reads CASSQVTSNQPQHF. DNA for the CDR3: TGTGCCAGCAGCCAAGTCACGAGCAATCAGCCCCAGCATTTT.